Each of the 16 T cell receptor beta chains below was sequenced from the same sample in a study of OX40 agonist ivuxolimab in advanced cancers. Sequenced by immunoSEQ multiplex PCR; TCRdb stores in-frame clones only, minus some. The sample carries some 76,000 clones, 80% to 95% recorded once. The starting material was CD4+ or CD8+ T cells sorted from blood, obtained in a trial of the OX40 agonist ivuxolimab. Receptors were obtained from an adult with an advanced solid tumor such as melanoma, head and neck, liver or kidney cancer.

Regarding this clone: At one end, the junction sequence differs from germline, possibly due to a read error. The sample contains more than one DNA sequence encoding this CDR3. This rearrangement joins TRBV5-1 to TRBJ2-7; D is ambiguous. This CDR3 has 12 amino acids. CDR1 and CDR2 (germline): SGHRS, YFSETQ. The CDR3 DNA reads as TGTGCCAGCAGCTCCACCTCCTACGAGCAGTACTTC. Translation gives CASSSTSYEQYF.

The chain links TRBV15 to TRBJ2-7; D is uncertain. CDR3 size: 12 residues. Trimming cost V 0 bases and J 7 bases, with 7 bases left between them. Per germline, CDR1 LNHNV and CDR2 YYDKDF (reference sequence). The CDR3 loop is CATSRDLREQYF. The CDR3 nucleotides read TGTGCCACCAGCAGAGATCTGCGGGAGCAGTACTTC.

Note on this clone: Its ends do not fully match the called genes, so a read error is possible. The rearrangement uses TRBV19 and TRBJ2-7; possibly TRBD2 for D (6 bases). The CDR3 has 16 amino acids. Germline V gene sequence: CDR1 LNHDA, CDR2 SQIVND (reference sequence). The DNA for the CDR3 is TGTGCCAGTAGTATTACTCCCAGCAGGGAGGACTACGAGCGGTACTTC. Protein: CASSITPSREDYERYF.

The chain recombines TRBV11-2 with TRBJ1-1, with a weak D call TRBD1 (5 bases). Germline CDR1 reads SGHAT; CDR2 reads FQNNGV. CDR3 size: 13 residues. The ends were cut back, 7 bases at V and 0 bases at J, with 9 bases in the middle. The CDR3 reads CASIWGVNTEAFF. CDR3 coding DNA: TGTGCCAGCATTTGGGGGGTGAACACTGAAGCTTTCTTT.

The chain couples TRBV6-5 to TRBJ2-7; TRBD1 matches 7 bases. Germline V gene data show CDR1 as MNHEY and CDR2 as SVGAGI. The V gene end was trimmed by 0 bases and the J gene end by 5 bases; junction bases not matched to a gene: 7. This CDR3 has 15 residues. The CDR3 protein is CASSYSKGGRDEQYF. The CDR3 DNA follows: TGTGCCAGCAGTTACTCTAAAGGGGGCCGGGACGAGCAGTACTTC.

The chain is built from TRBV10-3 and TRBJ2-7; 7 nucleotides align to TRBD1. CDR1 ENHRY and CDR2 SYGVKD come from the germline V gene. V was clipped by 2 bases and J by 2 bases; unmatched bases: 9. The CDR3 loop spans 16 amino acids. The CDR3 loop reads CAISEPGQIFAYEQYF. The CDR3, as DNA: TGTGCCATCAGTGAGCCGGGACAGATCTTTGCCTACGAGCAGTACTTC.

The CDR3 spells CATPADDSEKLFF. The CDR3 region has the DNA TGTGCCACCCCCGCGGACGATAGTGAAAAACTGTTTTTT. The gene calls are TRBV15 and TRBJ1-4; D unclear. Germline V gene lookup returns CDR1 LNHNV and CDR2 YYDKDF (reference sequence). The CDR3 sequence is 13 residues long. V gave up 8 bases and J gave up 7 bases, with 14 bases separating them.

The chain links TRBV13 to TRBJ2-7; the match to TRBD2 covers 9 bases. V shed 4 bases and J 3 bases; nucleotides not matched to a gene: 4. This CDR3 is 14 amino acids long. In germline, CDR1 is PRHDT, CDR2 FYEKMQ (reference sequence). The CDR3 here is CASSSLTSGYEQYF. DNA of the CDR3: TGTGCCAGCAGCTCCTTGACTAGCGGCTACGAGCAGTACTTC.

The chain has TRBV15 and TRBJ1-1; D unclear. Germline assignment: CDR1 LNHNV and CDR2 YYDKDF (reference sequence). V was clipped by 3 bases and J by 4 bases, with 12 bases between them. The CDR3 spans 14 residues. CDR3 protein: CATSSGVDGTEAFF. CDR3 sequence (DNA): TGTGCCACCAGCAGCGGGGTGGATGGCACTGAAGCTTTCTTT.

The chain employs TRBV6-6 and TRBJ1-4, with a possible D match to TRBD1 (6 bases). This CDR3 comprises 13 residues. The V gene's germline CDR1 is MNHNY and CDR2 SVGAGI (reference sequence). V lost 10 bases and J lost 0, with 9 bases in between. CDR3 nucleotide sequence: TGTGCCATCGGACAGTCAACTAATGAAAAACTGTTTTTT. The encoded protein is CAIGQSTNEKLFF.

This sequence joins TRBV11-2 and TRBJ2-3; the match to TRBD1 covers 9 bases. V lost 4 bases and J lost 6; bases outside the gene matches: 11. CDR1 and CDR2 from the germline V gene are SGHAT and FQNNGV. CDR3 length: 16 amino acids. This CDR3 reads CASSWGGGTGLDTQYF. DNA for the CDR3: TGTGCCAGCAGCTGGGGCGGAGGGACAGGGTTGGATACGCAGTATTTT.

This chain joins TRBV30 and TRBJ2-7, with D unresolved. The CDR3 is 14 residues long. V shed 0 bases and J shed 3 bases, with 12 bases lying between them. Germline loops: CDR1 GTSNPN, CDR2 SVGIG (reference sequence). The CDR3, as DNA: TGTGCCTGGAGTGTAGGGCCTGGGGACTACGAGCAGTACTTC. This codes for CAWSVGPGDYEQYF.

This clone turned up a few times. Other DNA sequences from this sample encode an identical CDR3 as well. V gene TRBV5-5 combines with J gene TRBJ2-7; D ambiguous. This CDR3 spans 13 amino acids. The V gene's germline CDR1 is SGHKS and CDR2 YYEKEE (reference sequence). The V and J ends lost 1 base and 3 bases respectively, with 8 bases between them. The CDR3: CASSLSEYYEQYF. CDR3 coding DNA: TGTGCCAGCAGCTTGTCGGAATACTACGAGCAGTACTTC. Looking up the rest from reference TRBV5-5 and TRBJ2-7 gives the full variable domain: DAGVTQSPTHLIKTRGQQVTLRCSPISGHKSVSWYQQVLGQGPQFIFQYYEKEERGRGNFPDRFSARQFPNYSSELNVNALLLGDSALYLCASSLSEYYEQYFGPGTRLTVT.

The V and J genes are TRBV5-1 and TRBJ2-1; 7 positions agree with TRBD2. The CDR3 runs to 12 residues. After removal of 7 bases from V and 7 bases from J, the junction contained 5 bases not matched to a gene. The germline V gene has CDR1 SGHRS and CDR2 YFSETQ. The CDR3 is CASRGAGNEQFF. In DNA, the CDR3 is TGCGCCAGCCGCGGAGCGGGGAATGAGCAGTTCTTC. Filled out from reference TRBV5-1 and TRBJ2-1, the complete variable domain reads KAGVTQTPRYLIKTRGQQVTLSCSPISGHRSVSWYQQTPGQGLQFLFEYFSETQRNKGNFPGRFSGRQFSNSRSEMNVSTLELGDSALYLCASRGAGNEQFFGPGTRLTVL.

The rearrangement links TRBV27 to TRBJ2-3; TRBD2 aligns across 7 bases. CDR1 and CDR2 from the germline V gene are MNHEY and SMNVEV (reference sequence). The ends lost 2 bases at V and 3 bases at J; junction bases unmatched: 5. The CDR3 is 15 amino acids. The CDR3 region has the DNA TGTGCCAGCAGTTTAGGGGCGGGGGAGACAGATACGCAGTATTTT. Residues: CASSLGAGETDTQYF.

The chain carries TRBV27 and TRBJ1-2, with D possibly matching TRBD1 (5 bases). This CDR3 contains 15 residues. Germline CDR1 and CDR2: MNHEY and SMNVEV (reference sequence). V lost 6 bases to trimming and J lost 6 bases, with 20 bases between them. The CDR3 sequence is CASSHLGTRADGYTF. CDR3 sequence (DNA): TGTGCCAGCAGCCACCTCGGGACTAGGGCGGATGGCTACACCTTC.